One and the same sample provided the 6 T cell receptor beta chains below, sequenced in a study of blood T cell repertoires in COVID-19. TCRdb's copy holds only in-frame clones and misses some; the assay was immunoSEQ multiplex PCR. The data hold 200,000 to 250,000 clones, with 75% to 90% observed a single time. Sequencing was carried out using peripheral blood. These receptor sequences come from a woman aged 70-85 years with COVID-19, enrolled during active disease.

This sequence joins TRBV19 and TRBJ2-7, with D perhaps TRBD2 (6 bases). V was trimmed by 7 bases and J by 4 bases, leaving 17 bases between them. The CDR3 is 14 amino acids. CDR1 is LNHDA and CDR2 is SQIVND in the germline V gene (reference sequence). As DNA, the CDR3 is TGTGCCAGTAACTCCGGGAGTGCGGGATACGAGCAGTACTTC. Its translation is CASNSGSAGYEQYF.

The CDR3 sequence: CASSSSRDTPYGYTF. Here the CDR3 DNA reads TGTGCCAGCAGTAGTTCCCGGGACACTCCCTATGGCTACACCTTC. The chain is built from TRBV2 and TRBJ1-2; tentatively, D is TRBD1 (6 bases). The CDR3 extends over 15 amino acids. Trimming removed 5 bases at V and 4 bases at J, with 17 bases between. The germline CDR1 and CDR2 sequences are SNHLY and FYNNEI. The full variable domain, rest sourced from reference TRBV2 and TRBJ1-2, is EPEVTQTPSHQVTQMGQEVILRCVPISNHLYFYWYRQILGQKVEFLVSFYNNEISEKSEIFDDQFSVERPDGSNFTLKIRSTKLEDSAMYFCASSSSRDTPYGYTFGSGTRLTVV.

The chain uses TRBV28 and TRBJ2-7, with D perhaps matching TRBD2 (7 bases). Trimming stripped 7 bases from V and 5 bases from J, with 21 bases between. Germline assignment: CDR1 MDHEN and CDR2 SYDVKM. The CDR3 is made up of 15 amino acids. CDR3 in amino acids: CASTLRGRGIHEQYF. The DNA for the CDR3 is TGTGCCAGCACCTTGCGGGGGAGGGGGATCCACGAGCAGTACTTC.

This clone appeared a few times. The chain's CDR3 is CASSIRLTTSGELFF. The CDR3 DNA follows: TGTGCCAGTAGTATAAGACTAACGACTAGCGGGGAGCTGTTTTTT. The V call is TRBV19, the J call TRBJ2-2; weak D call: TRBD2 (6 bases). The germline V gene encodes CDR1 LNHDA and CDR2 SQIVND (reference sequence). The CDR3 contains 15 residues. Trimming pared 2 bases from V and 7 bases from J, leaving 14 bases between. Supplemented by reference TRBV19 and TRBJ2-2, the full variable domain reads DGGITQSPKYLFRKEGQNVTLSCEQNLNHDAMYWYRQDPGQGLRLIYYSQIVNDFQKGDIAEGYSVSREKKESFPLTVTSAQKNPTAFYLCASSIRLTTSGELFFGEGSRLTVL.

This chain joins TRBV7-6 and TRBJ2-3, with D possibly being TRBD2 (5 bases). With 2 bases removed from V and 0 bases from J, the gap between germline ends came to 12 bases. The CDR3 loop spans 16 amino acids. The germline V gene has CDR1 SGHVS and CDR2 FNYEAQ. The CDR3: CASSLSDYLSTDTQYF. CDR3 nucleotide sequence: TGTGCCAGCAGCTTAAGTGACTACCTAAGCACAGATACGCAGTATTTT.

The chain carries TRBV5-1 and TRBJ2-1; 12 nucleotides line up with TRBD2. Germline loops: CDR1 SGHRS, CDR2 YFSETQ. The CDR3 is 16 amino acids. With V trimmed by 4 bases and J by 8 bases, 10 bases remained unmatched. The CDR3 region is CASSGLLAGGTHEQFF. The CDR3 coding sequence is TGCGCCAGCAGCGGGCTACTAGCGGGAGGAACGCATGAGCAGTTCTTC.